A selection of T cell receptor beta chains follows, all from one sample in a study of technical replicates of blood from a handful of donors. Data came from immunoSEQ multiplex PCR; TCRdb stores just in-frame clones and leaves some out. The data hold 70,000 to 85,000 clones, with around 92% observed a single time. The sequenced sample was T cells isolated from PBMCs. The receptors derive from a human donor in good health. Both conserved end residues are part of each CDR3. Fields, in order: D gene, CDR3 length, J gene, clone size, V gene, CDR3 protein, CDR3 DNA. The D gene is left open where the match is weak. For some rows the clone size is stated as once, few or many, or as a class when expanded; others skip it.

D: .
length: 13
J: TRBJ1-5
size: .
V: TRBV28
CDR3: CASSRTVNQPQHF
DNA: TGTGCCAGCTCTCGGACAGTCAATCAGCCCCAGCATTTT

D: .
length: 14
J: TRBJ1-1
size: .
V: TRBV28
CDR3: CARRKDRVNTEAFF
DNA: TGTGCCAGGAGGAAGGACAGAGTGAACACTGAAGCTTTCTTT

D: TRBD2
length: 17
J: TRBJ2-1
size: .
V: TRBV30
CDR3: CAWSAVVGTSGYNEQFF
DNA: TGTGCCTGGAGCGCTGTAGTAGGGACTAGCGGATACAATGAGCAGTTCTTC

D: TRBD2
length: 16
J: TRBJ2-7
size: once
V: TRBV9
CDR3: CASSVNMGLAFGEQYF
DNA: TGTGCCAGCAGCGTAAACATGGGACTAGCCTTTGGCGAGCAGTACTTC

D: .
length: 14
J: TRBJ2-1
size: once
V: TRBV9
CDR3: CASSLLGESNEQFF
DNA: TGTGCCAGCAGCTTACTTGGGGAGAGCAATGAGCAGTTCTTC

D: TRBD2
length: 14
J: TRBJ2-1
size: .
V: TRBV30
CDR3: CAWSFLAGKNEQFF
DNA: TGTGCCTGGAGTTTTCTAGCGGGAAAGAATGAGCAGTTCTTC

D: .
length: 14
J: TRBJ2-7
size: .
V: TRBV13
CDR3: CASSLTVALYEQYF
DNA: TGTGCCAGCAGCTTAACAGTCGCACTCTACGAGCAGTACTTC

D: TRBD2
length: 14
J: TRBJ2-7
size: .
V: TRBV6-1
CDR3: CASSDGTIIYEQYF
DNA: TGTGCCAGCAGTGACGGGACTATTATCTACGAGCAGTACTTC

D: .
length: 12
J: TRBJ2-5
size: .
V: TRBV27
CDR3: CASAQGPETQYF
DNA: TGTGCCAGCGCCCAGGGCCCGGAGACCCAGTACTTC

D: TRBD2
length: 16
J: TRBJ2-1
size: .
V: TRBV7-3
CDR3: CASSLRGTSGSDEQFF
DNA: TGTGCCAGCAGCTTAAGAGGGACTAGCGGGAGCGATGAGCAGTTCTTC

D: TRBD2
length: 17
J: TRBJ2-1
size: .
V: TRBV5-1
CDR3: CASSPGATGTSRSEQFF
DNA: TGCGCCAGCAGCCCCGGTGCGACCGGGACTAGCCGTAGTGAGCAGTTCTTC

D: TRBD1
length: 14
J: TRBJ1-5
size: .
V: TRBV6-5
CDR3: CASRGTGVNQPQHF
DNA: TGTGCCAGCAGAGGGACAGGGGTCAATCAGCCCCAGCATTTT

D: TRBD2
length: 14
J: TRBJ2-3
size: .
V: TRBV4-3
CDR3: CASSQLAGSDTQYF
DNA: TGCGCCAGCAGCCAACTAGCGGGTTCAGATACGCAGTATTTT

D: .
length: 16
J: TRBJ2-6
size: .
V: TRBV19
CDR3: CASSIWALSGANVLTF
DNA: TGTGCCAGTAGTATCTGGGCCCTCTCTGGGGCCAACGTCCTGACTTTC

D: TRBD1
length: 15
J: TRBJ1-1
size: .
V: TRBV4-1
CDR3: CASGRTGTGGTEAFF
DNA: TGCGCCAGCGGTCGGACCGGGACAGGGGGCACTGAAGCTTTCTTT

D: .
length: 15
J: TRBJ1-5
size: .
V: TRBV6-1
CDR3: CASSESWGTHQPQHF
DNA: TGTGCCAGCAGTGAAAGCTGGGGGACTCATCAGCCCCAGCATTTT

D: .
length: 16
J: TRBJ2-7
size: .
V: TRBV27
CDR3: CASSLSTSSLFYEQYF
DNA: TGTGCCAGCAGTTTGAGTACTAGCTCCCTTTTCTACGAGCAGTACTTC

D: .
length: 12
J: TRBJ2-1
size: .
V: TRBV11-2
CDR3: CACREHYNEQFF
DNA: TGTGCCTGCCGGGAGCACTACAATGAGCAGTTCTTC

D: TRBD1
length: 15
J: TRBJ1-1
size: .
V: TRBV6-1
CDR3: CASRDWTGISDEAFF
DNA: TGTGCCAGCAGAGATTGGACAGGGATATCCGATGAAGCTTTCTTT

D: TRBD1
length: 15
J: TRBJ2-2
size: .
V: TRBV18
CDR3: CASSPSDRGSGELFF
DNA: TGTGCCAGCTCACCAAGTGACAGGGGGAGCGGGGAGCTGTTTTTT

D: .
length: 14
J: TRBJ2-7
size: .
V: TRBV7-6
CDR3: CASSTAGTFYEQYF
DNA: TGTGCCAGCAGCACGGCCGGGACTTTCTACGAGCAGTACTTC

D: TRBD2
length: 15
J: TRBJ2-1
size: .
V: TRBV6-5
CDR3: CASRHLAGGYNEQFF
DNA: TGTGCCAGCAGACACCTAGCGGGAGGGTACAATGAGCAGTTCTTC

D: TRBD2
length: 15
J: TRBJ2-2
size: .
V: TRBV19
CDR3: CASNSAGGRTGELFF
DNA: TGTGCCAGTAATTCAGCGGGAGGTCGCACCGGGGAGCTGTTTTTT

D: TRBD2
length: 15
J: TRBJ2-1
size: .
V: TRBV5-1
CDR3: CASSSTGGPGNEQFF
DNA: TGCGCCAGCAGCTCTACGGGAGGGCCAGGGAATGAGCAGTTCTTC

D: TRBD2
length: 15
J: TRBJ2-3
size: once
V: TRBV7-3
CDR3: CASSWASGSSDTQYF
DNA: TGTGCCAGCAGCTGGGCTAGCGGGAGTTCTGATACGCAGTATTTT

D: TRBD2
length: 18
J: TRBJ2-7
size: .
V: TRBV6-1
CDR3: CASSELGASGMFSYEQYF
DNA: TGTGCCAGCAGTGAACTAGGGGCTAGCGGGATGTTCTCCTACGAGCAGTACTTC

D: TRBD1
length: 13
J: TRBJ2-5
size: once
V: TRBV28
CDR3: CALKQGPQETQYF
DNA: TGTGCCCTAAAACAGGGGCCCCAAGAGACCCAGTACTTC